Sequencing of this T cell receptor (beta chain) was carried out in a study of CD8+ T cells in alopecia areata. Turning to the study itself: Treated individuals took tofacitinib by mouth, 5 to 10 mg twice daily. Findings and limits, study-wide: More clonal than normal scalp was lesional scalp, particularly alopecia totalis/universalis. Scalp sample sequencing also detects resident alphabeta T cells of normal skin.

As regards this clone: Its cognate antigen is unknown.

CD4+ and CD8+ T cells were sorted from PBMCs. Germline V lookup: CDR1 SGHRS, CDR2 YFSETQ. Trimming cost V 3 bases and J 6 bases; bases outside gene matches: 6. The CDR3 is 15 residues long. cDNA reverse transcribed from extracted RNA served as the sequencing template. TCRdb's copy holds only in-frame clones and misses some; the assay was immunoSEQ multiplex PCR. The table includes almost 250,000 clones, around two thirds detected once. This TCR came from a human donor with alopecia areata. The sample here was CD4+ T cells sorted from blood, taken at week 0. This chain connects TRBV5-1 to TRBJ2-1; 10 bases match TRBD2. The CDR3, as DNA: TGCGCCAGCAGCTCCAGGACTAGCGGAGGCAATGAGCAGTTCTTC. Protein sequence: CASSSRTSGGNEQFF.